This T cell receptor beta chain was sequenced during a study of cytomegalovirus exposure and HLA in healthy donors. About the study: In a later analysis, the roughly 110 validation repertoires were reported to have used the same platform as the 650 to 800 first-cohort repertoires. Whole-study results and caveats: Three chains linked to CMV were shown in vitro to be specific for CMV antigens. TCR beta chains numbering 164 were designated cytomegalovirus-associated.

CDR1 SGHDT and CDR2 YYEEEE come from the germline V gene. V trimming: 0 bases; J trimming: 3 bases; junction bases outside the gene matches: 8. CDR3 length equals 16 residues. Regarding this clone: The antigen is undetermined.

Sequencing used immunoSEQ multiplex PCR; TCRdb keeps in-frame clones, though not all of them. The sample includes about 160,000 clones, roughly 90% of them seen just once. The study drew the donors from its approximately 120-subject validation cohort, separate from the approximately 700-subject first cohort. J is TRBJ1-2 and V is TRBV5-6; 7 nucleotides line up with TRBD1. Source material: PBMCs. The receptor's source is a young woman in good health and CMV-seronegative. Written as DNA, the CDR3 is TGTGCCAGCAGCTTGGTCTCGGGCAGGGGGTACTATGGCTACACCTTC. This translates into CASSLVSGRGYYGYTF.